These T cell receptor beta chains were read from a single sample in a study of CD8+CD57+ T cells in acquired aplastic anemia. One entry per CDR3 protein, called by TCRdb with MiXCR from the reads. Of more than 95,000 distinct CDR3 sequences listed, roughly 40% are singletons. Sequencing used sorted CD4+, CD8+, or CD8+CD57+ T cells (not recorded which) from PBMCs. Source of these receptors: a human donor with aplastic anemia. CDR3s leave out the opening cysteine and the closing phenylalanine or tryptophan. Clone size appears in some rows only: once, few, many, or a class for an expanded clone.

CDR3 | J | V | size | length
ASIKISGANVLT | TRBJ2-6 | TRBV7-2 | . | 12
ASSPTPRTASYEQY | TRBJ2-7 | TRBV27 | few | 14
ASGGGGYGYT | TRBJ1-2 | TRBV6-1 | . | 10
ASSLDRGKEAF | TRBJ1-1 | TRBV5-8 | many | 11
AVSVGTGANSNQPQH | TRBJ1-5 | TRBV10-3 | . | 15
ASSQQGGYYEQY | TRBJ2-7 | TRBV19 | . | 12
ASSAPSREQY | TRBJ2-7 | TRBV6-1 | . | 10
SVGENISGNTIY | TRBJ1-3 | TRBV29-1 | medium-sized | 12
ASSVSGFEAS | TRBJ1-1 | TRBV10-3 | . | 10
ASSLGVGQEVTEAF | TRBJ1-1 | TRBV11-2 | . | 14
ASSYSDPTHGQF | TRBJ2-1 | TRBV6-5 | many | 12
ASSVVGLLRNQPQH | TRBJ1-5 | TRBV9 | many | 14
ASSRHGQANQPQH | TRBJ1-5 | TRBV6-1 | many | 13
ASSLMREKLF | TRBJ1-4 | TRBV7-8 | many | 10
AWSVPLYFYGYT | TRBJ1-2 | TRBV30 | many | 12
ASSTTGTQPQH | TRBJ1-5 | TRBV19 | . | 11
AISEVLSSGNTIY | TRBJ1-3 | TRBV10-3 | many | 13
ASSAALDVEAF | TRBJ1-1 | TRBV12-3/TRBV12-4 | . | 11
ASSPAGPNEKLF | TRBJ1-4 | TRBV7-2 | many | 12
SARNGAGREETQY | TRBJ2-5 | TRBV20-1 | many | 13
SARKLAGDYYEQY | TRBJ2-7 | TRBV20-1 | . | 13
ASSVVAGDYYEQF | TRBJ2-1 | TRBV19 | many | 13
ASSLDGRVSSDEQF | TRBJ2-1 | TRBV5-4 | many | 14
ASSLGPYGYT | TRBJ1-2 | TRBV5-6 | many | 10
ASSTGAWGYT | TRBJ1-2 | TRBV7-8 | many | 10
SAAAGVTDEQF | TRBJ2-1 | TRBV20-1 | . | 11
ARQNSPLH | TRBJ1-6 | TRBV10-1 | once | 8
ASSFQRTGVGNTIY | TRBJ1-3 | TRBV19 | many | 14
ASSQDYRVGRHAEAF | TRBJ1-1 | TRBV3-1 | . | 15
ATSADGLSEAF | TRBJ1-1 | TRBV15 | once | 11
SARDPWTENYNSPLH | TRBJ1-6 | TRBV20-1 | many | 15
ASSERGAHGYT | TRBJ1-2 | TRBV10-2 | many | 11
ATSDSPPADTQY | TRBJ2-3 | TRBV24-1 | . | 12
ASSRAGNIQETQY | TRBJ2-5 | TRBV6-1 | many | 13
ASSPGTRAGNTIY | TRBJ1-3 | TRBV9 | many | 13
ASSLESGELRFYSNQPQH | TRBJ1-5 | TRBV5-4 | . | 18
ASQGASTEAF | TRBJ1-1 | TRBV6-5 | many | 10
ASSLSEGEQF | TRBJ2-1 | TRBV7-2 | . | 10
ASSMGGLGQPQH | TRBJ1-5 | TRBV12-3/TRBV12-4 | . | 12
ASSPQGRVGETQY | TRBJ2-5 | TRBV6-5 | many | 13
ASSFTRQGGEGTQY | TRBJ2-5 | TRBV7-2 | many | 14
ASSGQGHTEAF | TRBJ1-1 | TRBV19 | many | 11
ASSLGTANTGELF | TRBJ2-2 | TRBV7-2 | many | 13
ASSLDVGENYGYT | TRBJ1-2 | TRBV7-2 | many | 13
SVEKNTEAF | TRBJ1-1 | TRBV29-1 | . | 9
ASSLSSFGGNSPLH | TRBJ1-6 | TRBV5-5 | many | 14